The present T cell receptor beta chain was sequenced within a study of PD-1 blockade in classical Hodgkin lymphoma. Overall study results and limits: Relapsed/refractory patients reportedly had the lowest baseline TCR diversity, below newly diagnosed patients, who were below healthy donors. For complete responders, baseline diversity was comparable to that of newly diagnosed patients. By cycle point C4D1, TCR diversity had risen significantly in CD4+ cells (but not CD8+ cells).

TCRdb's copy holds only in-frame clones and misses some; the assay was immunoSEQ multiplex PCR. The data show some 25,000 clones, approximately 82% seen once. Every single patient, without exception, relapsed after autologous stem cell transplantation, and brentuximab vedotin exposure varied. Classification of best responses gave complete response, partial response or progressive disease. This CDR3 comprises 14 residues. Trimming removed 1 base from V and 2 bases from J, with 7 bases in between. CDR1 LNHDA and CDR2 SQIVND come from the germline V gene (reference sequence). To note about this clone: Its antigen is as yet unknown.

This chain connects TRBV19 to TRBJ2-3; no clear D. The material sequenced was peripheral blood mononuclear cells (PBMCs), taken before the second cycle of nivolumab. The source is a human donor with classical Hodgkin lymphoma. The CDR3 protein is CASSIGILTDTQYF. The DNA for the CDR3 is TGTGCCAGTAGTATAGGGATCCTCACAGATACGCAGTATTTT.